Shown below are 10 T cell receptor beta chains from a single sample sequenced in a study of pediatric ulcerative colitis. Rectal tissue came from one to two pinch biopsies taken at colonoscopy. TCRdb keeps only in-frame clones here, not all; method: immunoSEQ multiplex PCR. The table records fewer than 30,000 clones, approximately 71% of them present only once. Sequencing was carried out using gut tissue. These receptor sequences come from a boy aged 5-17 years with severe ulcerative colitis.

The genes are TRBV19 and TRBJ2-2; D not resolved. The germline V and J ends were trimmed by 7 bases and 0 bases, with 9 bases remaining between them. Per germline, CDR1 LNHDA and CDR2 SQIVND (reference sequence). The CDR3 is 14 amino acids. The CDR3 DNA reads TGTGCCAGTATGTGGGCAGCGAACACCGGGGAGCTGTTTTTT. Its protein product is CASMWAANTGELFF.

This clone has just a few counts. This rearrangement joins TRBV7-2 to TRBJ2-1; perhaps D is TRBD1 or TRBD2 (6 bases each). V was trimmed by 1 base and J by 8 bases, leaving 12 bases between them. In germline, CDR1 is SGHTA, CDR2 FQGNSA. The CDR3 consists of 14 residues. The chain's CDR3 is CASSLEGGGDEQFF. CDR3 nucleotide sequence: TGTGCCAGCAGCTTAGAGGGGGGAGGCGATGAGCAGTTCTTC.

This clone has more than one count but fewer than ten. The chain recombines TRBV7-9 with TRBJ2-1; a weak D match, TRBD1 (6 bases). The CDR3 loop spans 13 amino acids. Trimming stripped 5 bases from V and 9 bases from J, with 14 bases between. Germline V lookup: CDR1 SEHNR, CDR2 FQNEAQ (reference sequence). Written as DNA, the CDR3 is TGTGCCAGCAGCCCCCGGGAAGGGGGTGAGCAGTTCTTC. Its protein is CASSPREGGEQFF. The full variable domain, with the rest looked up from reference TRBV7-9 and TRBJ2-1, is DTGVSQNPRHKITKRGQNVTFRCDPISEHNRLYWYRQTLGQGPEFLTYFQNEAQLEKSRLLSDRFSAERPKGSFSTLEIQRTEQGDSAMYLCASSPREGGEQFFGPGTRLTVL.

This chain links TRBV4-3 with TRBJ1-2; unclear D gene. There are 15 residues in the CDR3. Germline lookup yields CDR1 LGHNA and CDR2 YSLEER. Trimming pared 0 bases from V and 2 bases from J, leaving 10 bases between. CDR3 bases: TGCGCCAGCAGCCAAGAGTTATTTAGCAACTATGGCTACACCTTC. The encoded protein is CASSQELFSNYGYTF.

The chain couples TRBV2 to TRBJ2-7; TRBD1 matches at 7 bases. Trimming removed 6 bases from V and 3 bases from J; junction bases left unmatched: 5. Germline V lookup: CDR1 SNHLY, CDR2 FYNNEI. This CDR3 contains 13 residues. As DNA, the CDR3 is TGTGCCAGCAGGCGGGCAGGGGGCTACGAGCAGTACTTC. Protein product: CASRRAGGYEQYF.

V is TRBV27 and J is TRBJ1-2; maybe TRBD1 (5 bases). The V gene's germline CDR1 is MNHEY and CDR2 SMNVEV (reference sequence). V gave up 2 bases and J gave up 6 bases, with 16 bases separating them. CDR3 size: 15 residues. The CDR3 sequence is CASSLTPRVFDGYTF. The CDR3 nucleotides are TGTGCCAGCAGTTTAACCCCCAGGGTTTTTGATGGCTACACCTTC.

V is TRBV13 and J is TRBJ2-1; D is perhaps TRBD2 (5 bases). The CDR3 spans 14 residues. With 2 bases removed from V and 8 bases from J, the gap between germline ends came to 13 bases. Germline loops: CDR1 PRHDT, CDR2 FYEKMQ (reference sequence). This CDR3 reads CASSLSLASHEQFF. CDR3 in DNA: TGTGCCAGCAGCTTATCGCTAGCTAGCCATGAGCAGTTCTTC. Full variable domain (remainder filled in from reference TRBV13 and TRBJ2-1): AAGVIQSPRHLIKEKRETATLKCYPIPRHDTVYWYQQGPGQDPQFLISFYEKMQSDKGSIPDRFSAQQFSDYHSELNMSSLELGDSALYFCASSLSLASHEQFFGPGTRLTVL.

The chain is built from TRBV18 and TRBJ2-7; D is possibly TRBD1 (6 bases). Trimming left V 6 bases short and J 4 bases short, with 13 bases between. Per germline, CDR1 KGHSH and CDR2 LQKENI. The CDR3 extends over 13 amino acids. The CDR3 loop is CASSRDRNYEQYF. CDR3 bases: TGTGCCAGCTCCAGAGACAGGAATTACGAGCAGTACTTC.

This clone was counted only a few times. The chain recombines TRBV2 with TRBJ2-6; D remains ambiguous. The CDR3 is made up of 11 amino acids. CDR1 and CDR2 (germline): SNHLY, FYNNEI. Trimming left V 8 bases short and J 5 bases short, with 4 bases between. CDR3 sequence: CASLRANVLTF. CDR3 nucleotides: TGTGCCAGCCTTCGGGCCAACGTCCTGACTTTC.

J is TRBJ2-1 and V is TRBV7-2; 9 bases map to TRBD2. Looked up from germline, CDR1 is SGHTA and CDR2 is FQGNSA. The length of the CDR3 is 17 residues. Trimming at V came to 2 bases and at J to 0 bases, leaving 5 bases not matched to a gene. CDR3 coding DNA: TGTGCCAGCAGCTTATCGGCGGGAGGGGCCTCCTACAATGAGCAGTTCTTC. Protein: CASSLSAGGASYNEQFF.